Presented here are 9 T cell receptor beta chains from one specimen sequenced in a study of T cell responses to AZD1222 COVID-19 vaccine. Here immunoSEQ multiplex PCR was the method, and the copy in TCRdb shows in-frame clones only, minus some. The sample holds roughly 110,000 clones, approximately 90% seen once. The specimen comprised peripheral blood, sampled on day 0 of AZD1222 vaccination. The receptors stem from an adult in good health.

The gene calls are TRBV6-5 and TRBJ1-3; D is undetermined. CDR3 size: 15 residues. Trimming stripped 6 bases from V and 4 bases from J, with 16 bases between. Germline CDR1 and CDR2: MNHEY and SVGAGI. This CDR3 is CASSPDPGYGNTIYF. CDR3 coding DNA: TGTGCCAGCAGCCCCGATCCGGGCTACGGAAACACCATATATTTT.

This clone occurred a few times. This rearrangement joins TRBV19 to TRBJ2-3, with unresolved D. The CDR3 has 14 residues. Looked up from germline, CDR1 is LNHDA and CDR2 is SQIVND (reference sequence). With 1 base removed from V and 7 bases from J, the gap between germline ends came to 12 bases. In DNA, the CDR3 is TGTGCCAGTAGTATAGCCTCGGGCCTAAATACGCAGTATTTT. Translation: CASSIASGLNTQYF.

The J gene is TRBJ2-7, the V gene TRBV2; 8 bases align to TRBD2. V was clipped by 8 bases and J by 4 bases; unmatched bases: 4. Germline V gives CDR1 SNHLY, CDR2 FYNNEI. This CDR3 is 12 amino acids long. CDR3 amino acids: CASREGFYEQYF. The CDR3 DNA reads as TGTGCCAGCCGGGAGGGATTTTACGAGCAGTACTTC.

V gene TRBV19 combines with J gene TRBJ1-5; 8 bases line up with TRBD1. V lost 10 bases and J lost 7; bases outside the gene matches: 6. This CDR3 contains 12 residues. Germline V lookup: CDR1 LNHDA, CDR2 SQIVND (reference sequence). The chain's CDR3 is CATRQGWQPQHF. CDR3 nucleotides: TGTGCCACCCGACAGGGGTGGCAGCCCCAGCATTTT.

The rearrangement links TRBV11-1 to TRBJ2-7; 7 bases are shared with TRBD2. The length of the CDR3 is 15 residues. Germline values: CDR1 SGHAT, CDR2 FQDESV (reference sequence). V was pared by 1 base and J by 2 bases, with 5 bases of the junction left unmatched. The CDR3 DNA reads as TGTGCCAGCAGCTTAGTGGGGACTACTACCTACGAGCAGTACTTC. Protein: CASSLVGTTTYEQYF. Using reference TRBV11-1 and TRBJ2-7 for the parts outside the CDR3, the full variable domain is EAEVAQSPRYKITEKSQAVAFWCDPISGHATLYWYRQILGQGPELLVQFQDESVVDDSQLPKDRFSAERLKGVDSTLKIQPAELGDSAMYLCASSLVGTTTYEQYFGPGTRLTVT.

This clone was found once. V usage is TRBV5-1 and J usage is TRBJ2-2, with 7 positions matching TRBD1. The germline V gene has CDR1 SGHRS and CDR2 YFSETQ. The trim removed 2 bases at V and 5 bases at J, leaving 9 bases unmatched. The length of the CDR3 is 16 residues. CDR3 in DNA: TGCGCCAGCAGCTTTACCGGGACAGTGAGAACCGGGGAGCTGTTTTTT. Encoded protein: CASSFTGTVRTGELFF.

The chain is built from TRBV28 and TRBJ1-3; 7 bases are a match to TRBD1. This CDR3 region has 16 residues. The V and J ends lost 2 bases and 3 bases, in that order; junction bases with no gene match: 7. Germline V gene data show CDR1 as MDHEN and CDR2 as SYDVKM. CDR3 sequence reads: CASSLGRGRDGNTIYF. CDR3 in DNA: TGTGCCAGCAGTTTAGGCAGGGGGAGGGATGGAAACACCATATATTTT.

V usage is TRBV30 and J usage is TRBJ1-4, with 8 bases that match TRBD1. Per germline, CDR1 GTSNPN and CDR2 SVGIG (reference sequence). J was trimmed by 5 bases and V by 1 base; bases with no gene match: 3. There are 14 residues in the CDR3. The DNA for the CDR3 is TGTGCCTGGAGTGGACGGACAGGGAATGAAAAACTGTTTTTT. This translates into CAWSGRTGNEKLFF.

This clone was observed a single time. V usage is TRBV5-1 and J usage is TRBJ2-3, with TRBD2 as a possible D gene (5 bases). Between the trimmed V and J ends, which lost 0 bases and 6 bases, there was a span of 11 bases. From germline, CDR1 is SGHRS and CDR2 YFSETQ. This CDR3 contains 14 residues. The CDR3 reads CASSLALARDTQYF. Written as DNA, the CDR3 is TGCGCCAGCAGCTTGGCTCTAGCCCGGGATACGCAGTATTTT.